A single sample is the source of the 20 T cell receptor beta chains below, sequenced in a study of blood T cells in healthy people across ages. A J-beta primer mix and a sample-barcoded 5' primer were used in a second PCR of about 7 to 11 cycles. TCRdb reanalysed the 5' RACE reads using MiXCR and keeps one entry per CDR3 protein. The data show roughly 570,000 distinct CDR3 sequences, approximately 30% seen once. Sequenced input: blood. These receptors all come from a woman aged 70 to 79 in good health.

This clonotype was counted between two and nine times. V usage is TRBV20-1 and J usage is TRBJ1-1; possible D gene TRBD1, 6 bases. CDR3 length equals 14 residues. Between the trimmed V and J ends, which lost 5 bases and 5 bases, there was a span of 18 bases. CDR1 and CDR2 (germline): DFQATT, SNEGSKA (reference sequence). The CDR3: CSAFRAGEGTEAFF. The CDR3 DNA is TGCAGTGCTTTCAGGGCAGGGGAGGGTACTGAAGCTTTCTTT.

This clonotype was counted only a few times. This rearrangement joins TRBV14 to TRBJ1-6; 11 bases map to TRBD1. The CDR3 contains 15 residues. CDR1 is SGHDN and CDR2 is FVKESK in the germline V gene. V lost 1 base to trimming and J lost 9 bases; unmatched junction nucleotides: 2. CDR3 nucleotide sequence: TGTGCCAGCAGCCAAGGGACAGGGGGCCTTTCACCCCTCCACTTT. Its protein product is CASSQGTGGLSPLHF.

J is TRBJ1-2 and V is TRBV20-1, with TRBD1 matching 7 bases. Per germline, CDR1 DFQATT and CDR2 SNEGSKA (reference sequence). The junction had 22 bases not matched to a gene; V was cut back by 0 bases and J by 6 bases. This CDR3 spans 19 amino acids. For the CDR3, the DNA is TGCAGTGCTAGAGATGGACCCCAACCGGCACAAACAGGGGCGGATGGCTACACCTTC. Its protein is CSARDGPQPAQTGADGYTF.

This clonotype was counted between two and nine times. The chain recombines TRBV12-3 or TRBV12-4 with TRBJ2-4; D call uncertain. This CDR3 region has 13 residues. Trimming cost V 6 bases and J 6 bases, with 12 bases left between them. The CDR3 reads CASSFGRLNIQYF. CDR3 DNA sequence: TGTGCCAGCAGCTTCGGACGGTTAAACATTCAGTACTTC.

The chain's CDR3 is CATSRARGNGVQPQHF. CDR3 nucleotide sequence: TGTGCCACCAGCAGAGCCCGGGGGAATGGTGTTCAGCCCCAGCATTTT. This chain joins TRBV15 and TRBJ1-5; D is possibly TRBD1 (5 bases). There are 16 residues in the CDR3. The V gene lost 1 base and the J gene lost 6 bases, with 16 bases spanning the gap. Germline V gives CDR1 LNHNV, CDR2 YYDKDF (reference sequence).

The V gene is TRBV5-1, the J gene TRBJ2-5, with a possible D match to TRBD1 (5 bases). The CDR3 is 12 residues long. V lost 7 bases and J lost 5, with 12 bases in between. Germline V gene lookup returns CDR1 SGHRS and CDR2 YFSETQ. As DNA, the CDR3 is TGCGCCAGCCACGGACAATCGGAGACCCAGTACTTC. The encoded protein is CASHGQSETQYF.

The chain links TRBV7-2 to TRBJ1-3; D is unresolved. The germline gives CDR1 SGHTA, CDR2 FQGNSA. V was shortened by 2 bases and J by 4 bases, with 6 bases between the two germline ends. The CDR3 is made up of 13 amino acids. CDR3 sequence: CASSLTVGNTIYF. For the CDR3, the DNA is TGTGCCAGCAGCTTAACAGTAGGAAACACCATATATTTT.

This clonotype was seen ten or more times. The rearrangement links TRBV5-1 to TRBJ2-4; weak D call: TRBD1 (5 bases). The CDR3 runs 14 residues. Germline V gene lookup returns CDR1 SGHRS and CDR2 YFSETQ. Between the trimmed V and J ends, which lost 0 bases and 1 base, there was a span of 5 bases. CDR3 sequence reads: CASSLEGAKNIQYF. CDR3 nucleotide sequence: TGCGCCAGCAGCTTGGAGGGGGCCAAAAACATTCAGTACTTC. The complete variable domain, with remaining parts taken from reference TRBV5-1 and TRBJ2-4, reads KAGVTQTPRYLIKTRGQQVTLSCSPISGHRSVSWYQQTPGQGLQFLFEYFSETQRNKGNFPGRFSGRQFSNSRSEMNVSTLELGDSALYLCASSLEGAKNIQYFGAGTRLSVL.

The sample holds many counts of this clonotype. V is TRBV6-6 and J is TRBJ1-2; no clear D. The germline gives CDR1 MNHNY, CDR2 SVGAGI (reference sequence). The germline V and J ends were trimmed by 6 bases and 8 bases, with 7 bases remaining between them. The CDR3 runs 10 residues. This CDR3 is CASSAMGYTF. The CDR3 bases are TGTGCCAGCAGCGCCATGGGCTACACCTTC.

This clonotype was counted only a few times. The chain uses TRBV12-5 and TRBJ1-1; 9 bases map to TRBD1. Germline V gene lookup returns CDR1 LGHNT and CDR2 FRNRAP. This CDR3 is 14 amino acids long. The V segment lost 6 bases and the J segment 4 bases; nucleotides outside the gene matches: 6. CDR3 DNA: TGTGCTAGTGGGGCCGACAGGGGGGGCACTGAAGCTTTCTTT. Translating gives CASGADRGGTEAFF.

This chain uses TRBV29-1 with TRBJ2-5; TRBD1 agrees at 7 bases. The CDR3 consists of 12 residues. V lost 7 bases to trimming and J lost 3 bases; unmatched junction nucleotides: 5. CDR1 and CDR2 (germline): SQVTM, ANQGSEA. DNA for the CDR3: TGCAGCGGCCGGCAGGGGGAAGAGACCCAGTACTTC. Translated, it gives CSGRQGEETQYF. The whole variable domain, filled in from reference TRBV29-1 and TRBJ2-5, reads SAVISQKPSRDICQRGTSLTIQCQVDSQVTMMFWYRQQPGQSLTLIATANQGSEATYESGFVIDKFPISRPNLTFSTLTVSNMSPEDSSIYLCSGRQGEETQYFGPGTRLLVL.

Here the CDR3 reads CASSPRVGHGYTF. In DNA form, the CDR3 reads TGTGCCAGCAGCCCCAGAGTAGGTCATGGCTACACCTTC. This chain connects TRBV7-9 to TRBJ1-2; D is unclear. The CDR3 totals 13 residues. V was pared by 5 bases and J by 6 bases, with 13 bases between. The germline V gene encodes CDR1 SEHNR and CDR2 FQNEAQ (reference sequence). Filled out from reference TRBV7-9 and TRBJ1-2, the complete variable domain reads DTGVSQNPRHKITKRGQNVTFRCDPISEHNRLYWYRQTLGQGPEFLTYFQNEAQLEKSRLLSDRFSAERPKGSFSTLEIQRTEQGDSAMYLCASSPRVGHGYTFGSGTRLTVV.

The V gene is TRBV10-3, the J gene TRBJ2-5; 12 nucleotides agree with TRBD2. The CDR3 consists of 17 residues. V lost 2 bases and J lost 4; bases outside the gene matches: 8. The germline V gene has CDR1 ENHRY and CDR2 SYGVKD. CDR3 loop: CAISERTSGALVETQYF. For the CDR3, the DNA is TGTGCCATCAGTGAGAGGACTAGCGGGGCTCTAGTAGAGACCCAGTACTTC.

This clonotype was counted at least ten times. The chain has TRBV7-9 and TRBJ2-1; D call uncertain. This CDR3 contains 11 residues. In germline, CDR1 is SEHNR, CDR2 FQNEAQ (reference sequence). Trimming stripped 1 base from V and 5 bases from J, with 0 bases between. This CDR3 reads CASSLDNEQFF. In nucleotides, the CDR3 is TGTGCCAGCAGCTTAGACAATGAGCAGTTCTTC.

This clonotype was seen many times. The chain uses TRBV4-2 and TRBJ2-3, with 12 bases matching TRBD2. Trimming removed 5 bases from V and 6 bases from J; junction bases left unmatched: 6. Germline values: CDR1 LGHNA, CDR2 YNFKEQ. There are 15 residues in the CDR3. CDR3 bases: TGTGCCAGCAGCAAAGGACTAGCGGGGCCCGATACGCAGTATTTT. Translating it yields CASSKGLAGPDTQYF.

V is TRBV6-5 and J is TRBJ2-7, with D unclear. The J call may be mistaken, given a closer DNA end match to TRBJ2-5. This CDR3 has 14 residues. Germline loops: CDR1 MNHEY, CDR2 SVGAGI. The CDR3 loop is CASSARPNRETQYF. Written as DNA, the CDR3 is TGTGCCAGCAGTGCCAGACCCAATCGGGAGACCCAGTACTTC.

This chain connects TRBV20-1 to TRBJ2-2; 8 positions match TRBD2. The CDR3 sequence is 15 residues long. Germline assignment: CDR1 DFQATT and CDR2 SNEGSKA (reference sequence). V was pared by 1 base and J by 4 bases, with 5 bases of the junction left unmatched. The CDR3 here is CSARAGGLGTGELFF. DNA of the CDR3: TGCAGTGCTAGAGCGGGGGGGCTGGGCACCGGGGAGCTGTTTTTT.

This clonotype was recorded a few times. The CDR3 DNA follows: TGCAGTGCTGGACCTTCTTCGTACCAAGAGACCCAGTACTTC. Its protein product is CSAGPSSYQETQYF. The J gene is TRBJ2-5, the V gene TRBV20-1; unclear D gene. The CDR3 has 14 residues. The germline gives CDR1 DFQATT, CDR2 SNEGSKA (reference sequence). The V end lost 5 bases, the J end lost 0 bases, and 13 bases lay between the germline ends.

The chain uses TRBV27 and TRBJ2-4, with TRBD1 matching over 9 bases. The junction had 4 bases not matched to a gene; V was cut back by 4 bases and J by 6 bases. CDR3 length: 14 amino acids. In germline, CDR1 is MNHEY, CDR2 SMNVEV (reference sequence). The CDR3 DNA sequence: TGTGCCAGCAGTTCACAGGGGGCAAGAAACATTCAGTACTTC. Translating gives CASSSQGARNIQYF.

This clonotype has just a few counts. CDR3 residues: CASSLEAVSSDQYF. The CDR3 bases are TGCGCCAGCAGCTTGGAGGCAGTCTCGTCGGACCAGTACTTC. The V call is TRBV5-1, the J call TRBJ2-5; D unresolved. In germline, CDR1 is SGHRS, CDR2 YFSETQ. Trimming took 0 bases from V and 10 from J, leaving 16 bases between them. This CDR3 contains 14 residues.